Presented here are 2 T cell receptor beta chains from one specimen sequenced in a study of neurological immune-mediated disorders. Via MiXCR, TCRdb re-called the 5' RACE reads, giving one row per CDR3 protein. The sample contains 39,000 or so distinct CDR3 sequences, about 2.5% of which appear only once. The source material was PBMCs. These receptors were taken from a man younger than 40 with multiple sclerosis.

This clonotype was seen repeatedly, ten times or more. V gene TRBV20-1 combines with J gene TRBJ2-3, with 8 bases matching TRBD2. The V gene end was trimmed by 3 bases and the J gene end by 1 base; junction bases not matched to a gene: 3. Germline V gene lookup returns CDR1 DFQATT and CDR2 SNEGSKA (reference sequence). This CDR3 has 14 amino acids. This CDR3 is CSASQRGRTDTQYF. The CDR3 DNA sequence: TGCAGTGCTAGCCAGCGGGGGCGCACAGATACGCAGTATTTT.

This clonotype was seen at least ten times. This chain connects TRBV14 to TRBJ2-2; no firm D call. CDR1 SGHDN and CDR2 FVKESK come from the germline V gene. V was cut by 4 bases and J by 2 bases, with 14 bases left in between. The length of the CDR3 is 16 residues. CDR3 in amino acids: CASSRHPNFNTGELFF. In DNA form, the CDR3 reads TGTGCCAGCAGCCGCCACCCAAACTTTAACACCGGGGAGCTGTTTTTT.